The present T cell receptor beta chain was sequenced within a study of CD8 T cells in ankylosing spondylitis. General study points: What seemed typical of ankylosing spondylitis blood was a TCR beta motif built from roughly eight highly homologous variants.

A word on this clonotype: Antigen: not known.

There are 14 residues in the CDR3. V was cut by 3 bases and J by 4 bases, with 13 bases left in between. CDR1 is ENHRY, CDR2 SYGVKD, per germline. As the method for making TCR beta libraries, quantitative 5'-RACE with molecular barcodes was used. TCRdb re-called the 5' RACE reads with MiXCR, one entry per CDR3 protein. The sample has approximately 210,000 distinct CDR3 sequences, around 13% seen once. This chain connects TRBV10-3 to TRBJ2-7; D is possibly TRBD1 or TRBD2 (6 bases each). Sequencing was done on a sample of blood, either unsorted or a sorted T cell fraction (not recorded which). The TCR originated in a male donor with ankylosing spondylitis or in good health (not recorded which). CDR3 nucleotide sequence: TGTGCCATCAGTGACGACAGGAGGGGTTACGAGCAGTACTTC. Its protein is CAISDDRRGYEQYF.